Listed below are T cell receptor beta chains from one sample, sequenced in a study of T-cell memory formation after mild COVID-19. TCRdb reanalysed the 5' RACE reads using MiXCR and keeps one entry per CDR3 protein. This sample has 250,000 to 350,000 distinct CDR3 sequences, with about 13% found just once. The specimen sequenced was PBMCs or a T cell subset sorted from them (not recorded which). The receptors come from a young man who had mild COVID-19 (a few samples of this study predate the infection). Cell type and time point are not known. Both conserved end residues are part of each CDR3. Each record gives: clone size, D gene, J gene, V gene, CDR3 protein, CDR3 DNA. A D gene is named only where the DNA matches it firmly. Size is omitted from some rows. Given values are once, few, many or a class for expanded clones.

clone_size: few; d_call: TRBD1; j_call: TRBJ1-1; v_call: TRBV5-5; cdr3_aa: CASSERQGIENTEAFF; cdr3_nt: TGTGCCAGCAGTGAACGACAGGGGATCGAGAACACTGAAGCTTTCTTT
clone_size: few; d_call: .; j_call: TRBJ2-7; v_call: TRBV7-2; cdr3_aa: CASSFTSPYEQYF; cdr3_nt: TGTGCCAGCAGCTTTACTAGCCCCTACGAGCAGTACTTC
clone_size: few; d_call: .; j_call: TRBJ1-2; v_call: TRBV30; cdr3_aa: CAWSTPGEAAVSYTF; cdr3_nt: TGTGCCTGGAGTACCCCAGGGGAGGCCGCGGTTAGCTACACCTTC
clone_size: .; d_call: .; j_call: TRBJ2-2; v_call: TRBV6-2/TRBV6-3; cdr3_aa: CASSYGGLTTGELFF; cdr3_nt: TGTGCCAGCAGTTACGGGGGACTTACCACCGGGGAGCTGTTTTTT
clone_size: .; d_call: .; j_call: TRBJ1-6; v_call: TRBV7-2; cdr3_aa: CASRGTALLNSPLHF; cdr3_nt: TGTGCCAGCAGGGGGACGGCGCTCCTGAATTCACCCCTCCACTTT
clone_size: few; d_call: .; j_call: TRBJ1-1; v_call: TRBV7-6; cdr3_aa: CASSLGYRPSISNTEAFF; cdr3_nt: TGTGCCAGCAGCTTAGGGTACCGGCCGTCGATATCGAACACTGAAGCTTTCTTT
clone_size: few; d_call: .; j_call: TRBJ2-5; v_call: TRBV2; cdr3_aa: CASKNSGSQETQYF; cdr3_nt: TGTGCCAGCAAAAATTCGGGAAGCCAAGAGACCCAGTACTTC
clone_size: few; d_call: .; j_call: TRBJ2-7; v_call: TRBV19; cdr3_aa: CASSTGTGPTYEQYF; cdr3_nt: TGTGCCAGTAGCACCGGGACGGGCCCAACCTACGAGCAGTACTTC
clone_size: .; d_call: .; j_call: TRBJ1-5; v_call: TRBV3-1; cdr3_aa: CASSPSATPSNQPQHF; cdr3_nt: TGTGCCAGCAGCCCATCAGCCACCCCTAGCAATCAGCCCCAGCATTTT
clone_size: .; d_call: TRBD2; j_call: TRBJ2-3; v_call: TRBV10-3; cdr3_aa: CAISVAGRTDTQYF; cdr3_nt: TGTGCCATCAGTGTAGCGGGGCGCACAGATACGCAGTATTTT
clone_size: few; d_call: .; j_call: TRBJ1-5; v_call: TRBV19; cdr3_aa: CASSIGTPGLQHF; cdr3_nt: TGTGCCAGTAGTATCGGGACCCCCGGGCTCCAGCATTTT
clone_size: few; d_call: .; j_call: TRBJ2-2; v_call: TRBV29-1; cdr3_aa: CSVVVLEGTLGYTGELFF; cdr3_nt: TGCAGCGTTGTAGTATTAGAAGGAACGCTTGGGTACACCGGGGAGCTGTTTTTT
clone_size: few; d_call: .; j_call: TRBJ2-7; v_call: TRBV5-6; cdr3_aa: CASSLGAGFGEQYF; cdr3_nt: TGTGCCAGCAGCTTGGGGGCAGGGTTCGGCGAGCAGTACTTC
clone_size: few; d_call: .; j_call: TRBJ2-2; v_call: TRBV29-1; cdr3_aa: CSVVKVAGGELFF; cdr3_nt: TGCAGCGTTGTAAAGGTGGCGGGGGGGGAGCTGTTTTTT
clone_size: .; d_call: .; j_call: TRBJ2-6; v_call: TRBV11-2; cdr3_aa: CASSLVTGANVLTF; cdr3_nt: TGTGCCAGCAGCTTAGTAACTGGGGCCAACGTCCTGACTTTC
clone_size: many; d_call: .; j_call: TRBJ1-2; v_call: TRBV18; cdr3_aa: CASSPTGDYGYTF; cdr3_nt: TGTGCCAGCTCACCGACAGGAGACTATGGCTACACCTTC
clone_size: few; d_call: .; j_call: TRBJ1-1; v_call: TRBV5-1; cdr3_aa: CASSLGDGRTEAFF; cdr3_nt: TGCGCCAGCAGCTTGGGGGACGGGAGGACCGAAGCTTTCTTT
clone_size: .; d_call: .; j_call: TRBJ1-1; v_call: TRBV6-5; cdr3_aa: CASSYSTPNTEAFF; cdr3_nt: TGTGCCAGCAGTTACTCAACCCCGAACACTGAAGCTTTCTTT
clone_size: few; d_call: .; j_call: TRBJ1-1; v_call: TRBV10-3; cdr3_aa: CAISVGSTEAFF; cdr3_nt: TGTGCCATCAGTGTAGGCAGTACTGAAGCTTTCTTT
clone_size: few; d_call: TRBD2; j_call: TRBJ2-7; v_call: TRBV6-5; cdr3_aa: CASSYSTGGAYEQYF; cdr3_nt: TGTGCCAGCAGTTACTCCACCGGGGGGGCCTACGAGCAGTACTTC
clone_size: few; d_call: TRBD2; j_call: TRBJ2-5; v_call: TRBV20-1; cdr3_aa: CSARGTSLQETQYF; cdr3_nt: TGCAGTGCTAGAGGGACTAGCTTACAAGAGACCCAGTACTTC
clone_size: few; d_call: .; j_call: TRBJ1-6; v_call: TRBV27; cdr3_aa: CASSTLRAPGSPLHF; cdr3_nt: TGTGCCAGCAGTACTCTCCGGGCCCCGGGGTCACCCCTCCACTTT